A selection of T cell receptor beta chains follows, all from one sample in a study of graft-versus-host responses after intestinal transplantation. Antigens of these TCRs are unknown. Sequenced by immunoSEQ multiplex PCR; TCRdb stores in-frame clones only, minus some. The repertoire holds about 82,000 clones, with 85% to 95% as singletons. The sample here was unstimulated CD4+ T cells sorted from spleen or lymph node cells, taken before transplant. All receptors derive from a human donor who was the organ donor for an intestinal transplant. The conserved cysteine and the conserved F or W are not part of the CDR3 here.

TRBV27 ASRLTAINSPLH
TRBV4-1 ASSQDFTATEAF
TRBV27 ASSRGQVIYNEQF
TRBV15 ATSSRELVTGELF
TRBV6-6 ASSRLYEQY
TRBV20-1 SAKTGAGYT
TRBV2 ASSEPRGFTYEQY
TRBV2 ASGGFPSNQPQH
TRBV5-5 ASSLTGTTHQSHTEAF
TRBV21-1 ASSCCLYRKTYGYT